These T cell receptor beta chains were read from a single sample in a study of siplizumab effects on memory and regulatory T cells. This table comes from immunoSEQ multiplex PCR, and its TCRdb copy is limited to in-frame clones, with some not included. The data contain approximately 120,000 clones, 93% of them singletons. Sequenced: non-Treg CD4+ T cells sorted from blood. The receptors here all came from a human donor in good health. CDR3s include the opening cysteine and the closing phenylalanine or tryptophan.

CDR3 length | V gene | CDR3 protein
15 | TRBV27 | CASSFRQGQPYGYTF
15 | TRBV6-1 | CASSDVGQGTYEQYF
15 | TRBV10-3 | CAISEGLTLSYGYTF
16 | TRBV2 | CASSLLGSSSYNEQFF
13 | TRBV11-1 | CASSLDTSDTQYF
15 | TRBV5-4 | CASDDSGGAADTQYF
14 | TRBV4-2 | CASSKGASRETQYF
15 | TRBV5-1 | CASSLFRDSPEGYTF
11 | TRBV2 | CASAYQETQYF
14 | TRBV18 | CASSPSDSNQPQHF
15 | TRBV11-2 | CASSLYGGGPETQYF
13 | TRBV6-5 | CASTLAPSRELFF
13 | TRBV18 | CASSSGMDTEAFF
14 | TRBV5-4 | CASSLGTANNEQFF
13 | TRBV2 | CASSEAPRNPLHF
13 | TRBV4-3 | CASSQGEGGKQYF
17 | TRBV9 | CASSPRPPGQGAYEQYF
10 | TRBV19 | CATPNNEQYF
13 | TRBV28 | CASIGQGSYEQYF
13 | TRBV6-6 | CASRLGQAYGYTF
14 | TRBV18 | CASSPVVGYNEQFF
17 | TRBV6-7 | CASSYAQRGGVSGELFF
13 | TRBV5-1 | CASSLSGYSPLHF
14 | TRBV7-2 | CASSLARIQETQYF
16 | TRBV11-2 | CASSFRRDRGNSPLHF
16 | TRBV29-1 | CSVEDRTSGGRDTQYF
16 | TRBV15 | CATSMIILGGTDTQYF
19 | TRBV7-2 | CASSLVGTSGTFAKNIQYF
14 | TRBV19 | CASTETGYNQPQHF
19 | TRBV19 | CASSIAGEGTYRSNYGYTF
14 | TRBV5-1 | CASSSGTGSSEQYF
15 | TRBV10-3 | CAISEWEGSDYGYTF
15 | TRBV7-2 | CASSTGPFLSEKLFF
15 | TRBV19 | CASSIVSGGNGELFF
12 | TRBV6-5 | CATNLRGTEAFF
12 | TRBV6-5 | CASTGGKSEQYF
16 | TRBV7-2 | CASSLGQQGWNTEAFF
13 | TRBV6-1 | CASTPQRNQPQHF
17 | TRBV14 | CASSHQLAGGPVDTQYF
16 | TRBV19 | CASREGLAGGKETQYF
12 | TRBV2 | CASSDLVDIQYF
12 | TRBV10-1 | CATSEGNYGYTF
14 | TRBV5-8 | CASSLTGTEETQYF
13 | TRBV7-7 | CASSRDWNTEAFF
14 | TRBV7-6 | CASSLGIGADTQYF
11 | TRBV5-1 | CASSRQETQYF
16 | TRBV7-2 | CASTLLGGASTDTQYF
16 | TRBV5-4 | CASSPLTSGGQETQYF
14 | TRBV28 | CASSYLGANYGYTF
11 | TRBV20-1 | CSARTPGEQFF
14 | TRBV5-1 | CASSPGQGADTQYF
14 | TRBV2 | CASSVGSSGNTIYF
14 | TRBV6-1 | CASSGGTVNQPQHF
13 | TRBV5-4 | CASAWKGLDTQYF
13 | TRBV6-4 | CASSDHLWGEQFF